The sequence of this T cell receptor beta chain was determined in a study of post-analysis software for immune sequencing data. Concerning this clonotype: Its cognate antigen is unknown.

General study points: The five TRBV segments detected at higher frequency in patients than in controls included TRBV5-6, TRBV5-1 and TRBV20-1.

Between the trimmed V and J ends, which lost 5 bases and 7 bases, there was a span of 21 bases. The CDR3 is 16 residues long. The library was made from cDNA and included unique molecular identifiers. MiXCR was run by TCRdb on the PCR reads, yielding one entry per CDR3 protein. Here the sample spans more than 500,000 distinct CDR3 sequences, 30% to 40% being singletons. Sequenced: blood. This rearrangement joins TRBV12-3 or TRBV12-4 to TRBJ2-1; D may correspond to TRBD1 or TRBD2 (5 bases each). This receptor was obtained from a girl aged 2-17 years with multiple sclerosis. The DNA for the CDR3 is TGTGCCAGCAGTAACTCCGGGACCGGACTGAGGAATGAGCAGTTCTTC. It is translated as CASSNSGTGLRNEQFF.